These 8 T cell receptor beta chains originate from one sample sequenced in a study of human CD8 memory T cell subsets. Libraries of TCR beta chains were produced by 5' RACE (UMI-labeled). TCRdb reprocessed the 5' RACE reads; each CDR3 protein has one entry and no DNA is given. The sample has approximately 7,500 distinct CDR3 sequences. The sequencing input was CD8+ T cells from PBMCs. Receptors were obtained from a human donor in good health.

The rearrangement uses TRBV5-1 and TRBJ2-7; with no DNA, the TCRdb D assignment of TRBD1 cannot be verified. Germline V lookup: CDR1 SGHRS, CDR2 YFSETQ. CDR3 length: 15 amino acids. The CDR3 spells CASSLALERAYEQYF. Full variable domain (remainder filled in from reference TRBV5-1 and TRBJ2-7): KAGVTQTPRYLIKTRGQQVTLSCSPISGHRSVSWYQQTPGQGLQFLFEYFSETQRNKGNFPGRFSGRQFSNSRSEMNVSTLELGDSALYLCASSLALERAYEQYFGPGTRLTVT.

CDR3 sequence reads: CSVEDDPQISSGNTIYF. V usage is TRBV29-1 and J usage is TRBJ1-3. CDR1 and CDR2 from the germline V gene are SQVTM and ANQGSEA. The CDR3 has 17 amino acids.

The chain uses TRBV7-9 and TRBJ1-1; TCRdb names TRBD1, which stays unverified in the absence of DNA. The germline V gene encodes CDR1 SEHNR and CDR2 FQNEAQ (reference sequence). The CDR3 has 12 residues. CDR3 amino acids: CASSSGGTEAFF.

This clonotype is labeled medium-sized based on frequency. The chain joins TRBV5-5 to TRBJ2-5; checking the TCRdb D call of TRBD1 is not possible without DNA. The CDR3 runs 14 residues. The germline V gene has CDR1 SGHKS and CDR2 YYEKEE (reference sequence). The CDR3 sequence is CASSLEWTGDAQYF.

CDR3 sequence: CASSLDNEQFF. The chain uses TRBV12-3 or TRBV12-4 and TRBJ2-1. This CDR3 has 11 residues.

The chain carries TRBV7-9 and TRBJ2-5; with no DNA, the TCRdb D assignment of TRBD1 cannot be verified. The CDR3 consists of 15 residues. CDR1 and CDR2 from the germline V gene are SEHNR and FQNEAQ (reference sequence). CDR3 protein: CASSLAPVREETQYF.

The genes are TRBV5-1 and TRBJ2-7; TCRdb's D call of TRBD1 is untestable without DNA. Germline CDR1 SGHRS, CDR2 YFSETQ. This CDR3 is built from 15 residues. The CDR3 sequence: CASSLSGAGSYEQYF.

The chain uses TRBV10-2 and TRBJ2-7; TCRdb's assignment of TRBD1 cannot be checked, as there is no DNA. Germline V lookup: CDR1 WSHSY, CDR2 SAAADI. CDR3 length: 12 residues. CDR3 sequence reads: CASGRGIHEQYF.